The clone carrying this TCR beta chain was seen a single time. The antigen remains unidentified. This specimen comes from a study of cytomegalovirus exposure and HLA in healthy donors. Study background: In an early release, HLA-typed donors contributed 90 million or so unique TCR sequences. Study outcomes and limitations: It was reported that TCR beta sequences correctly inferred the HLA-A and HLA-B alleles for most subjects. Accounts indicate the classifier identified cytomegalovirus status with strong specificity and sensitivity.

The length of the CDR3 is 17 residues. Per germline, CDR1 LNHDA and CDR2 SQIVND (reference sequence). The V and J ends lost 2 bases and 0 bases, in that order; junction bases with no gene match: 7. The PCR contained 60 Vbeta and 13 Jbeta primers. Assay: immunoSEQ multiplex PCR; the TCRdb copy retains only in-frame clones and omits some. The sample lists some 250,000 clones, about 80% seen once, with less than 9% in the top ten. The chain carries TRBV19 and TRBJ1-5; 7 positions match TRBD1. Sequenced: PBMCs. The clonotype comes from a woman aged 55-69 years in good health and CMV-seropositive. The CDR3 DNA is TGTGCCAGTAGTATATCCTCACAGGGGAGTAGCAATCAGCCCCAGCATTTT. Encoded protein: CASSISSQGSSNQPQHF.